The 29 T cell receptor beta chains given below trace back to one sample, sequenced in a study of shared clonotypes between healthy human individuals. Assay: immunoSEQ multiplex PCR; the TCRdb copy retains only in-frame clones and omits some. The sample has roughly 2 million clones; about 95% are singletons. The naive CD8 population came from CD45RO-negative cells selected for CCR7, without terminally differentiated effector memory CD45RA+ cells. Sequences were obtained from naive CD8+ T cells sorted from blood. The source is a man between 18 and 35 years old in good health.

The CDR3 spells CASKKGQGSTGELFF. The CDR3, as DNA: TGTGCCTCAAAGAAGGGACAGGGGTCCACCGGGGAGCTGTTTTTT. The chain recombines TRBV7-2 with TRBJ2-2; 10 bases agree with TRBD1. J lost 4 bases, V lost 11 bases, and 10 bases had no gene match. CDR1 SGHTA and CDR2 FQGNSA come from the germline V gene. This CDR3 comprises 15 residues.

This sequence joins TRBV21-1 and TRBJ2-7; the table's D call, TRBD1, was not checked against the DNA. TRBV21-1 has pseudogene status. The CDR3 is 15 residues long. CDR3 sequence (DNA): TGTGCCAGCAGCACAGGGAGGACAGGGCGTATTCGGCAGTACTTC. Translating it yields CASSTGRTGRIRQYF.

The chain links TRBV6-1 to TRBJ2-1, with 7 bases identical to TRBD1. V shed 6 bases, J shed 2 bases, and the junction held 7 bases outside the gene matches. The CDR3 runs to 15 residues. Germline loops: CDR1 MNHNS, CDR2 SASEGT. CDR3 nucleotides: TGTGCCAGCAGCCCAAGACAGGGAACCTACAATGAGCAGTTCTTC. It translates to CASSPRQGTYNEQFF.

This rearrangement joins TRBV9 to TRBJ1-1; maybe TRBD1 (5 bases). There are 15 residues in the CDR3. The germline CDR1 and CDR2 sequences are SGDLS and YYNGEE. V was trimmed by 0 bases and J by 5 bases, leaving 14 bases between them. As DNA, the CDR3 is TGTGCCAGCAGCGTAGACCTTAGGGGAGGTACTGAAGCTTTCTTT. This translates into CASSVDLRGGTEAFF.

The rearrangement uses TRBV5-1 and TRBJ1-5; TRBD1 matches 8 bases. V lost 0 bases and J lost 6; bases outside the gene matches: 5. Germline values: CDR1 SGHRS, CDR2 YFSETQ. The CDR3 length is 15 residues. In nucleotides, the CDR3 is TGCGCCAGCAGCTTGGATGCAGGGGGCGGTCAGCCCCAGCATTTT. Residues: CASSLDAGGGQPQHF. The entire variable domain, with the rest obtained from reference TRBV5-1 and TRBJ1-5, is as follows: KAGVTQTPRYLIKTRGQQVTLSCSPISGHRSVSWYQQTPGQGLQFLFEYFSETQRNKGNFPGRFSGRQFSNSRSEMNVSTLELGDSALYLCASSLDAGGGQPQHFGDGTRLSIL.

The chain carries TRBV30 and TRBJ2-6, with D hard to call. This CDR3 has 13 residues. CDR1 and CDR2 from the germline V gene are GTSNPN and SVGIG (reference sequence). Trimming removed 8 bases at V and 0 bases at J, with 8 bases between. The CDR3 nucleotides are TGTGCCCGGTCACCCTCTGGGGCCAACGTCCTGACTTTC. As protein: CARSPSGANVLTF.

The J gene is TRBJ1-1, the V gene TRBV27; possible D gene TRBD1, 5 bases. From germline, CDR1 is MNHEY and CDR2 SMNVEV (reference sequence). With 4 bases removed from V and 4 bases from J, the gap between germline ends came to 13 bases. The CDR3 is 14 residues long. The CDR3 region has the DNA TGTGCCAGCAGTTCCCGGGGTAGGGGCACTGAAGCTTTCTTT. Translated, it gives CASSSRGRGTEAFF.

This clone was seen only once. This chain joins TRBV11-3 and TRBJ2-7, with 7 bases identical to TRBD1. The CDR3 consists of 13 residues. Unmatched junction bases numbered 2, after V lost 5 bases and J lost 1 base. Germline CDR1 and CDR2: SGHNT and YENEEA. CDR3 region: CASSLDRSYEQYF. As DNA, the CDR3 is TGTGCCAGCAGCCTGGACAGGTCCTACGAGCAGTACTTC.

The chain carries TRBV21-1 and TRBJ1-3; no DNA check was done on the table's D call, TRBD1. TRBV21-1 is annotated as a pseudogene. The CDR3 has 16 amino acids. The CDR3: CASTRSGRGRGNTIYF. For the CDR3, the DNA is TGTGCCAGCACCCGATCAGGTAGGGGGCGCGGAAACACCATATATTTT.

Regarding this clone: Distinct nucleotide sequences in the sample also encode this CDR3. V gene TRBV7-6 combines with J gene TRBJ2-1; D possibly corresponds to TRBD1 (5 bases). V was trimmed by 1 base and J by 9 bases, leaving 7 bases between them. The CDR3 runs to 12 residues. From germline, CDR1 is SGHVS and CDR2 FNYEAQ. The DNA of the CDR3 is TGTGCCAGCAGCTTAGGGGGCAGTGAGCAGTTCTTC. It yields the protein CASSLGGSEQFF. The entire variable domain, with the rest obtained from reference TRBV7-6 and TRBJ2-1, is as follows: GAGVSQSPRYKVTKRGQDVALRCDPISGHVSLYWYRQALGQGPEFLTYFNYEAQQDKSGLPNDRFSAERPEGSISTLTIQRTEQRDSAMYRCASSLGGSEQFFGPGTRLTVL.

CDR3 bases: TGTGCCAGCAGCTTCTCCGGGACAGGGATCACCGGGGAGCTGTTTTTT. This translates into CASSFSGTGITGELFF. The rearrangement links TRBV7-9 to TRBJ2-2; TRBD1 aligns across 9 bases. In germline, CDR1 is SEHNR, CDR2 FQNEAQ (reference sequence). J was trimmed by 4 bases and V by 3 bases; bases with no gene match: 6. CDR3 length: 16 residues.

The chain has TRBV6-6 and TRBJ1-2, with 7 positions matching TRBD1. The trim removed 2 bases at V and 5 bases at J, leaving 5 bases unmatched. This CDR3 is 14 amino acids long. Germline V lookup: CDR1 MNHNY, CDR2 SVGAGI (reference sequence). The CDR3 loop reads CASSYPGTAYGYTF. The CDR3 DNA is TGTGCCAGCAGTTACCCCGGGACAGCGTATGGCTACACCTTC.

The gene calls are TRBV5-1 and TRBJ2-7; no clear D gene. CDR3 length: 14 residues. Trimming stripped 2 bases from V and 5 bases from J, with 14 bases between. From germline, CDR1 is SGHRS and CDR2 YFSETQ. The DNA for the CDR3 is TGCGCCAGCAGCTTCGCCGGGTCGAACAACGAGCAGTACTTC. Amino acid sequence: CASSFAGSNNEQYF.

J is TRBJ2-1 and V is TRBV5-1; D might be TRBD2 (7 bases). Germline loops: CDR1 SGHRS, CDR2 YFSETQ. This CDR3 has 15 amino acids. V was cut by 4 bases and J by 6 bases, with 17 bases left in between. Here the CDR3 reads CASSVGGGPFNEQFF. Here the CDR3 DNA reads TGCGCCAGCAGCGTAGGGGGAGGGCCTTTCAATGAGCAGTTCTTC.

The J gene is TRBJ1-2, the V gene TRBV11-2; possible D gene TRBD1, 5 bases. Germline CDR1 reads SGHAT; CDR2 reads FQNNGV. The CDR3 totals 15 residues. Trimming left V 1 base short and J 6 bases short, with 15 bases between. The CDR3 loop is CASSLGIGEVDGYTF. In nucleotides, the CDR3 is TGTGCCAGCAGCTTAGGAATAGGGGAGGTAGATGGCTACACCTTC.

The chain has TRBV27 and TRBJ1-4; no reliable D call. The ends were cut back, 3 bases at V and 6 bases at J, with 32 bases in the middle. The CDR3 consists of 21 residues. CDR1 is MNHEY, CDR2 SMNVEV, per germline (reference sequence). The CDR3 coding sequence is TGTGCCAGCAGTTTTCGCCTGGGAGGCGGGCGGCGACCCCTCCCCGATGAAAAACTGTTTTTT. Amino acids: CASSFRLGGGRRPLPDEKLFF.

Of note for this clone: The same CDR3 can be traced to other DNA sequences in this sample. The chain links TRBV7-9 to TRBJ2-7; possibly TRBD1 for D (6 bases). The V and J ends lost 5 bases and 3 bases respectively, with 11 bases between them. The CDR3 is made up of 13 amino acids. Germline CDR1 and CDR2: SEHNR and FQNEAQ (reference sequence). The CDR3 DNA reads as TGTGCCAGCAGCCTTGCGGACAGCTACGAGCAGTACTTC. It translates to CASSLADSYEQYF.

This clone was found once. CDR3 sequence: CASSLIVALVDTQYF. DNA for the CDR3: TGCGCCAGCAGCCTGATTGTAGCCCTTGTTGATACGCAGTATTTT. V is TRBV4-1 and J is TRBJ2-3; D remains unclear. Germline CDR1 MGHRA, CDR2 YSYEKL. The CDR3 length is 15 residues. The V and J ends lost 4 bases and 6 bases respectively, with 17 bases between them.

This chain links TRBV19 with TRBJ2-3, with 7 nucleotides matching TRBD2. Germline-derived CDR1 and CDR2 are LNHDA and SQIVND (reference sequence). J lost 3 bases, V lost 4 bases, and 7 bases had no gene match. This CDR3 spans 15 amino acids. CDR3 nucleotides: TGTGCCAGTAGTACAGGACTAGTCTGGACAGATACGCAGTATTTT. Its translation: CASSTGLVWTDTQYF.

In the case of this clone: The sample has other DNA sequences that encode this CDR3 too. This chain links TRBV7-9 with TRBJ1-1, with 8 positions matching TRBD1. This CDR3 region has 15 residues. V lost 3 bases and J lost 3; bases outside the gene matches: 6. The germline CDR1 and CDR2 sequences are SEHNR and FQNEAQ (reference sequence). The CDR3 sequence: CASSFGQGAYTEAFF. CDR3 DNA: TGTGCCAGCAGCTTCGGCCAGGGGGCTTACACTGAAGCTTTCTTT.

This sequence joins TRBV9 and TRBJ2-2; 7 nucleotides align to TRBD2. V dropped 3 bases and J dropped 6; count of bases not matched to a gene: 5. Germline V CDR1 and CDR2: SGDLS, YYNGEE. The CDR3 length is 14 residues. The CDR3 sequence is CASSERGEPGELFF. The CDR3 DNA reads as TGTGCCAGCAGCGAGCGGGGTGAACCCGGGGAGCTGTTTTTT.

This clone was detected only once. This chain links TRBV27 with TRBJ2-5; TRBD1 might be the D (5 bases). Trimming took off 7 bases at V and 5 bases at J, with 14 bases between the two ends. The CDR3 runs to 13 residues. CDR1 is MNHEY and CDR2 is SMNVEV in the germline V gene (reference sequence). CDR3 nucleotide sequence: TGTGCCAGCAACACTGGGGCAGGGGAGACCCAGTACTTC. Its protein is CASNTGAGETQYF.

The chain carries TRBV7-8 and TRBJ1-1; no definite D call. The CDR3 length is 15 residues. Germline V gives CDR1 SGHVS, CDR2 FQNEAQ. Trimming removed 1 base from V and 5 bases from J, with 14 bases in between. The CDR3: CASSLDDPGWTEAFF. CDR3 nucleotides: TGTGCCAGCAGCTTAGATGATCCGGGATGGACTGAAGCTTTCTTT.

The chain is built from TRBV19 and TRBJ2-2; a weak D match, TRBD2 (6 bases). The V and J ends lost 7 bases and 7 bases respectively, with 13 bases between them. This CDR3 region has 13 residues. The germline gives CDR1 LNHDA, CDR2 SQIVND (reference sequence). The CDR3 spells CASNVIGGGELFF. CDR3 coding DNA: TGTGCCAGTAACGTTATCGGGGGCGGGGAGCTGTTTTTT.

The chain has TRBV6-1 and TRBJ2-7; 7 positions match TRBD1. After removal of 5 bases from V and 2 bases from J, the junction contained 3 bases not matched to a gene. CDR1 is MNHNS and CDR2 is SASEGT in the germline V gene. The length of the CDR3 is 13 residues. The CDR3 bases are TGTGCCAGCAGTACCGGGACAGCCTACGAGCAGTACTTC. This encodes CASSTGTAYEQYF.

This clone was seen only once. The CDR3 DNA follows: TGTGCCACCGGGACAGGGGTGAAGAATGAGCAGTTCTTC. Amino acids: CATGTGVKNEQFF. This rearrangement joins TRBV19 to TRBJ2-1; 10 bases are a match to TRBD1. The CDR3 loop spans 13 amino acids. The V gene end was trimmed by 10 bases and the J gene end by 7 bases; junction bases not matched to a gene: 7. Germline lookup yields CDR1 LNHDA and CDR2 SQIVND (reference sequence).

The V call is TRBV27, the J call TRBJ2-3, with D perhaps given as TRBD1 or TRBD2 (5 bases each). Trimming stripped 3 bases from V and 4 bases from J, with 11 bases between. Looked up from germline, CDR1 is MNHEY and CDR2 is SMNVEV (reference sequence). The CDR3 spans 14 residues. DNA for the CDR3: TGTGCCAGCAGTTTGGGGCGAGGGGCAGATACGCAGTATTTT. It specifies CASSLGRGADTQYF.

V gene TRBV2 combines with J gene TRBJ1-6; weak D call: TRBD1 (6 bases). The CDR3 runs to 17 residues. V lost 3 bases to trimming and J lost 8 bases, with 20 bases between them. The germline V gene has CDR1 SNHLY and CDR2 FYNNEI. CDR3 bases: TGTGCCAGCAGTGATCCTTCTGGGGGCGGCGAACATTCACCCCTCCACTTT. Its protein product is CASSDPSGGGEHSPLHF.

CDR3 region: CAWSWETNTEAFF. CDR3 bases: TGTGCCTGGAGCTGGGAGACTAACACTGAAGCTTTCTTT. The genes are TRBV30 and TRBJ1-1, with D hard to call. CDR1 and CDR2 from the germline V gene are GTSNPN and SVGIG (reference sequence). The CDR3 consists of 13 residues. V was cut by 3 bases and J by 2 bases, with 10 bases left in between.